The following is a TCR beta chain sequence with its context. As yet, its antigen is unknown. Regions amplified from RNA transcripts were the TCR beta CDR3 regions. Initially, a first-round RT-PCR of the TCR CDR3 employed the HTBI primer set. Each CDR3 protein gets one entry after TCRdb re-called the multiplex PCR reads with MiXCR. The data show a few hundred thousand distinct CDR3 sequences, with 17% seen just once and under 20% held by the top ten. This entry belongs to a study of T cells in Graves' hyperthyroidism and ophthalmopathy. Whole-study findings and limits: From stable hyperthyroidism, ophthalmopathy was set apart by a 13 V-J model. Model output signaled ophthalmopathy a median 6.5 months ahead of onset.

Germline V lookup: CDR1 KGHSH, CDR2 LQKENI. J was trimmed by 4 bases and V by 6 bases; bases with no gene match: 11. This CDR3 has 15 residues. The receptor was derived from a woman between 18 and 29 years old with Graves' ophthalmopathy. Material: blood. This chain connects TRBV18 to TRBJ2-7, with 8 bases identical to TRBD1. For the CDR3, the DNA is TGTGCCAGCTCGGAGCGGGCAGGGGGCGGATACGAGCAGTACTTC. It translates to CASSERAGGGYEQYF.